The text below deals with one TCR beta chain. Method: immunoSEQ multiplex PCR; TCRdb's copy keeps in-frame clones and lacks some. The sample has 600,000 or so clones, about 87% seen once; the top ten hold roughly 0.0086%. V lost 0 bases and J lost 2, with 8 bases in between. From germline, CDR1 is SGHRS and CDR2 YFSETQ. This CDR3 has 14 amino acids. This specimen comes from a study of shared T cell receptors in the human thymus. These data are also associated with another study on human thymus T cells. That publication notes: Resections that were taken during corrective heart surgery supplied the thymus tissue.

The source material was thymocytes. The rearrangement uses TRBV5-1 and TRBJ2-5, with D maybe TRBD1 (6 bases). This TCR came from a boy in the first two years of life with a congenital heart defect. Written as DNA, the CDR3 is TGCGCCAGCAGCTTGGGTGGACAGCAAGAGACCCAGTACTTC. Amino acids: CASSLGGQQETQYF.